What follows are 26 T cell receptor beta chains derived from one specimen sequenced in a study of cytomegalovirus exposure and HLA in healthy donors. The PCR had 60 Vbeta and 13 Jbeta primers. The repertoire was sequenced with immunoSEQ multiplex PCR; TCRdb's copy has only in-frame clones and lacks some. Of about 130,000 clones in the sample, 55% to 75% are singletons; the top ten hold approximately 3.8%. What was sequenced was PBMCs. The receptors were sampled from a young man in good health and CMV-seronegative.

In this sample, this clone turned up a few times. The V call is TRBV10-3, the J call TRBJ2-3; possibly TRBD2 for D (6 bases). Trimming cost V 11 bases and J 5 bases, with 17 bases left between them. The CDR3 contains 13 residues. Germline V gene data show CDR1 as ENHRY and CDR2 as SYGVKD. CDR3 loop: CAGGGGAIDTQYF. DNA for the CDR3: TGTGCCGGCGGCGGAGGGGCAATAGATACGCAGTATTTT.

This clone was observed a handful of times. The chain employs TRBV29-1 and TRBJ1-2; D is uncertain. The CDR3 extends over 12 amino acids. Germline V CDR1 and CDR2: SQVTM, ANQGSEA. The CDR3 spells CSVRESNYGYTF. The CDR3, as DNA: TGCAGTGTGAGGGAGTCTAACTATGGCTACACCTTC. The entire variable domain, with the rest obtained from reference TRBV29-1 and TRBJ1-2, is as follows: SAVISQKPSRDICQRGTSLTIQCQVDSQVTMMFWYRQQPGQSLTLIATANQGSEATYESGFVIDKFPISRPNLTFSTLTVSNMSPEDSSIYLCSVRESNYGYTFGSGTRLTVV.

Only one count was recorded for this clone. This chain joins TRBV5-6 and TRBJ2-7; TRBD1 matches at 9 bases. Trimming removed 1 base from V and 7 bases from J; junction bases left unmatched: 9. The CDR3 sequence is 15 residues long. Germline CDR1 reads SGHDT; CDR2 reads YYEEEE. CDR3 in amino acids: CASSLFGTGRGEQYF. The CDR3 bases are TGTGCCAGCAGCTTGTTTGGGACAGGGCGCGGAGAGCAGTACTTC.

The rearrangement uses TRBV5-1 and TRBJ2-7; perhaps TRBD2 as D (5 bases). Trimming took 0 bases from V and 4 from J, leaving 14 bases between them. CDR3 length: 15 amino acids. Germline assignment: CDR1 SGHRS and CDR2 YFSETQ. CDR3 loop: CASSLVGVLGYEQYF. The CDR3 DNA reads TGCGCCAGCAGCTTGGTCGGGGTTTTAGGGTACGAGCAGTACTTC.

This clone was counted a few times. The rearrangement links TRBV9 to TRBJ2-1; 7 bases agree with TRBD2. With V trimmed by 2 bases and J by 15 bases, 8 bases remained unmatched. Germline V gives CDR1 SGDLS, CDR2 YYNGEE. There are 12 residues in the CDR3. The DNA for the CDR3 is TGTGCCAGCAGCGTCTTCCGGGGGGTCCTGTTCTTC. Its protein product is CASSVFRGVLFF.

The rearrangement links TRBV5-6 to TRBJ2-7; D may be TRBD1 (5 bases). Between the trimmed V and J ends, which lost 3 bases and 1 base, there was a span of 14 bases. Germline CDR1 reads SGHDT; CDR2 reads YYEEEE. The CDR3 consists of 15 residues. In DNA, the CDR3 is TGTGCCAGCAGCTCGGCAGGGTTACTATCCTACGAGCAGTACTTC. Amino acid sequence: CASSSAGLLSYEQYF. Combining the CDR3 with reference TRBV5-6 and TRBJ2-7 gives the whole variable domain DAGVTQSPTHLIKTRGQQVTLRCSPKSGHDTVSWYQQALGQGPQFIFQYYEEEERQRGNFPDRFSGHQFPNYSSELNVNALLLGDSALYLCASSSAGLLSYEQYFGPGTRLTVT.

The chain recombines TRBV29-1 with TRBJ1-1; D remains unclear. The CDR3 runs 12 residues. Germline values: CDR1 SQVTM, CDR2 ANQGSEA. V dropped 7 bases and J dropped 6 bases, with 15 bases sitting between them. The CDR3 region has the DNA TGCAGCGACCAAGAGGGCCTCCCTGAAGCTTTCTTT. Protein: CSDQEGLPEAFF.

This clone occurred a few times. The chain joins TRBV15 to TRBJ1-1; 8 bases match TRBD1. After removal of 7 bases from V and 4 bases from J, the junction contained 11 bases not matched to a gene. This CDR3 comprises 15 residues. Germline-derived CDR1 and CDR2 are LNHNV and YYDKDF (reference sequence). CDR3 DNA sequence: TGTGCCACCAAACCTCGGACAGGGAGAATCACTGAAGCTTTCTTT. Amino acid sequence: CATKPRTGRITEAFF.

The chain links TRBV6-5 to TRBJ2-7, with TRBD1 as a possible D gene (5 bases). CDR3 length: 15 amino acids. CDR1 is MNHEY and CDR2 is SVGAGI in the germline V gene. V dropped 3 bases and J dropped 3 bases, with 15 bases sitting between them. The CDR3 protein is CASSYKGLPRYEQYF. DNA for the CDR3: TGTGCCAGCAGTTATAAGGGGTTGCCCCGCTACGAGCAGTACTTC.

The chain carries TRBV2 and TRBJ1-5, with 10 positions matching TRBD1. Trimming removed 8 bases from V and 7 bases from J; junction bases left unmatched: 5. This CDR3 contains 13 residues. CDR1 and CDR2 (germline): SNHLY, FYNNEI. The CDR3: CASWDRGYQPQHF. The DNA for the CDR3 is TGTGCCAGCTGGGACAGGGGATACCAGCCCCAGCATTTT.

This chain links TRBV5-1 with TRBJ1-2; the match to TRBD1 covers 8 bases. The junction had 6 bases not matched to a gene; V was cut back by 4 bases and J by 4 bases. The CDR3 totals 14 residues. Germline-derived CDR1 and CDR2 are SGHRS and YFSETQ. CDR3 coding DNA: TGCGCCAGCAGCCAGACCGGGACAGGCTATGGCTACACCTTC. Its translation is CASSQTGTGYGYTF.

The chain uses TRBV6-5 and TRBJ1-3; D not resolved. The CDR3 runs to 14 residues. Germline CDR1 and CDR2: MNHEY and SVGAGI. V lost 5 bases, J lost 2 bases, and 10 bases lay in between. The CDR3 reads CASSMTEPGNTIYF. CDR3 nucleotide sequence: TGTGCCAGCAGTATGACTGAACCTGGAAACACCATATATTTT.

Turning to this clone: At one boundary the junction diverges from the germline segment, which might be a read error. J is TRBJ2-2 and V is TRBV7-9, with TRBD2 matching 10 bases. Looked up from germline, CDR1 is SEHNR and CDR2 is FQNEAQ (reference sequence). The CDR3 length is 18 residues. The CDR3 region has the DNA TGTTCCAGCAGCCAATTCTCATCTAGCGGGGGCTCCACCGGGGAGCTGTTTTTT. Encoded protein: CSSSQFSSSGGSTGELFF. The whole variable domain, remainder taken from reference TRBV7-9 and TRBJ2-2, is DTGVSQNPRHKITKRGQNVTFRCDPISEHNRLYWYRQTLGQGPEFLTYFQNEAQLEKSRLLSDRFSAERPKGSFSTLEIQRTEQGDSAMYLCSSSQFSSSGGSTGELFFGEGSRLTVL.

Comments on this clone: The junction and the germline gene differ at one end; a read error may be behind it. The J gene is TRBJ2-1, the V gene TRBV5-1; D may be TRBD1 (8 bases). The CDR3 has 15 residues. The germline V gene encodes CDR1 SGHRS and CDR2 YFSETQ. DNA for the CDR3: TGCACCAGCAGCTTGGTAACAGGGGGGGGTAATGAGCAGTTCTTC. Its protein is CTSSLVTGGGNEQFF. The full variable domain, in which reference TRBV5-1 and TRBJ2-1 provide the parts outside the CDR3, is KAGVTQTPRYLIKTRGQQVTLSCSPISGHRSVSWYQQTPGQGLQFLFEYFSETQRNKGNFPGRFSGRQFSNSRSEMNVSTLELGDSALYLCTSSLVTGGGNEQFFGPGTRLTVL.

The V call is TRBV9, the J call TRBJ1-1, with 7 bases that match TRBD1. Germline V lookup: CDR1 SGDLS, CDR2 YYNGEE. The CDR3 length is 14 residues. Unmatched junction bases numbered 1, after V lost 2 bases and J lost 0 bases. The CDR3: CASSVTGLNTEAFF. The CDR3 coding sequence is TGTGCCAGCAGCGTGACAGGGTTGAACACTGAAGCTTTCTTT.

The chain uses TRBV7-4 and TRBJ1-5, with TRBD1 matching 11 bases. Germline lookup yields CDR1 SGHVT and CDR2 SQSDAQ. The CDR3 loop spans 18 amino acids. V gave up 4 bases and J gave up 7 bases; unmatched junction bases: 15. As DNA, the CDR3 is TGTGCCAGCAGCTCCCCTCTAAGGACAGGGGGCGTAGCCCAGCCCCAGCATTTT. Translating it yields CASSSPLRTGGVAQPQHF. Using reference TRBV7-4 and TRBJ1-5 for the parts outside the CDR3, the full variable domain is GAGVSQSPRYKVAKRGRDVALRCDSISGHVTLYWYRQTLGQGSEVLTYSQSDAQRDKSGRPSGRFSAERPERSVSTLKIQRTEQGDSAVYLCASSSPLRTGGVAQPQHFGDGTRLSIL.

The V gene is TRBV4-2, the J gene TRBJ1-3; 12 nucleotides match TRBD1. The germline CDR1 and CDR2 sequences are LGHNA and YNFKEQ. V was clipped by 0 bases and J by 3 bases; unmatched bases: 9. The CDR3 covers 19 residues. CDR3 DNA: TGTGCCAGCAGCCAAGATAACGGTTGGGACAGGGGGCATGGAAACACCATATATTTT. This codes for CASSQDNGWDRGHGNTIYF.

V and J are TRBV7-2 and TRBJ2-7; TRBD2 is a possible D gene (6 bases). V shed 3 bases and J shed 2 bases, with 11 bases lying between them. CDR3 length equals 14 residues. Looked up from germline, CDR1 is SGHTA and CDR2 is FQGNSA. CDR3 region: CASSFSGVTYEQYF. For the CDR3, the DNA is TGTGCCAGCAGCTTTTCGGGGGTTACCTACGAGCAGTACTTC.

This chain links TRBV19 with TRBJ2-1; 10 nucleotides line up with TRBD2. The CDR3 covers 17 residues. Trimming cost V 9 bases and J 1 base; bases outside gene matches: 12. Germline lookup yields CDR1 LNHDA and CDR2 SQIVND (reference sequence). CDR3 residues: CASRDVAGGGSYNEQFF. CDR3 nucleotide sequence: TGTGCCAGCAGGGACGTAGCGGGGGGTGGGTCCTACAATGAGCAGTTCTTC. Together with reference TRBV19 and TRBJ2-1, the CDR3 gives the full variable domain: DGGITQSPKYLFRKEGQNVTLSCEQNLNHDAMYWYRQDPGQGLRLIYYSQIVNDFQKGDIAEGYSVSREKKESFPLTVTSAQKNPTAFYLCASRDVAGGGSYNEQFFGPGTRLTVL.

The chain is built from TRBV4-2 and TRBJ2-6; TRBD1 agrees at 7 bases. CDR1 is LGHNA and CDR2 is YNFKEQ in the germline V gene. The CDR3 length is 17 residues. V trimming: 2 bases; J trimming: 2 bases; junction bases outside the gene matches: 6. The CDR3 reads CASSQNDRAPGANVLTF. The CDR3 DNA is TGTGCCAGCAGCCAAAACGACAGGGCCCCTGGGGCCAACGTCCTGACTTTC.

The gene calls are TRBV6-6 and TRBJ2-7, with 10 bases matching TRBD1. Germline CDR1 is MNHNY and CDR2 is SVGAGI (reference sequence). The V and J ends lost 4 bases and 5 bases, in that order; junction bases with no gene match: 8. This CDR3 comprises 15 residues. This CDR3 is CASSFLTGTGDEQYF. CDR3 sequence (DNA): TGTGCCAGCAGTTTCCTCACCGGGACAGGGGACGAGCAGTACTTC.

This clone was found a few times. The CDR3 nucleotides read TGTGCCAGCAGTATGGGACAGGGATGGTCACCCCTCCACTTT. It translates to CASSMGQGWSPLHF. This chain links TRBV6-6 with TRBJ1-6; 9 bases fit TRBD1. V was pared by 5 bases and J by 10 bases, with 6 bases of the junction left unmatched. The germline V gene has CDR1 MNHNY and CDR2 SVGAGI (reference sequence). The CDR3 contains 14 residues.

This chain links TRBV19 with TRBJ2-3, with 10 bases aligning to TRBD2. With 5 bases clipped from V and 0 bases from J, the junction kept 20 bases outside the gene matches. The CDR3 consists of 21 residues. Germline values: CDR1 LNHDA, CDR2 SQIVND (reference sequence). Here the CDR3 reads CASSSTRLAGSEESSTDTQYF. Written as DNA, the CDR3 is TGTGCCAGTAGTTCCACCAGACTAGCGGGTTCGGAAGAGTCTAGCACAGATACGCAGTATTTT.

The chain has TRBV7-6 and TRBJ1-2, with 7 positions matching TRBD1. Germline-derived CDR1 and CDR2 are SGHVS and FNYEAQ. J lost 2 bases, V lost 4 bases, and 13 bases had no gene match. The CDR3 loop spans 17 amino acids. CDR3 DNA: TGTGCCAGCAGCTATTTGTTGCGGGGACAGCCAAACTATGGCTACACCTTC. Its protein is CASSYLLRGQPNYGYTF.

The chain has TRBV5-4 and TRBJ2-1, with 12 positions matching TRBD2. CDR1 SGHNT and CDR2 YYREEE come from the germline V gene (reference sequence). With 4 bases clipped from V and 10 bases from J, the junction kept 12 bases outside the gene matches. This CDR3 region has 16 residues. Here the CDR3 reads CASSRTLAGGRGEQFF. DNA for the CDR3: TGTGCCAGCAGCCGGACCCTAGCGGGGGGGCGCGGAGAGCAGTTCTTC.

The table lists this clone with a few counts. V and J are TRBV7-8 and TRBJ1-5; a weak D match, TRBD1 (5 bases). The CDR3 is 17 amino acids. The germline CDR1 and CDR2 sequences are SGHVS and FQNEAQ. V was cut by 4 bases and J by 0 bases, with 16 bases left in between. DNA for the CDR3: TGTGCCAGCAGCTCTGGCGGGGGTCAGGATAGCAATCAGCCCCAGCATTTT. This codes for CASSSGGGQDSNQPQHF.